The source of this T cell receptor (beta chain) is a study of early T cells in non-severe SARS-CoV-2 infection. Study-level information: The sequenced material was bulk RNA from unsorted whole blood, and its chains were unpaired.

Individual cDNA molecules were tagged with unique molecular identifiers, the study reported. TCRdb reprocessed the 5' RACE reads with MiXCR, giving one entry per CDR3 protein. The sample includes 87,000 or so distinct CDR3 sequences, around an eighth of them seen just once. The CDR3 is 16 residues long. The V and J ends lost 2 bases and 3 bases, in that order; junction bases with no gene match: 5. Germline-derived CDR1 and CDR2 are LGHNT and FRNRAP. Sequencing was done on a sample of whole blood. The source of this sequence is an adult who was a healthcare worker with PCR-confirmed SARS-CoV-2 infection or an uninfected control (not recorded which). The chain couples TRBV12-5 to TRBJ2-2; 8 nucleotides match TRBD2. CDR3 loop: CASGLISGTYTGELFF. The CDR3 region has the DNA TGTGCTAGTGGTTTGATTAGCGGGACCTACACCGGGGAGCTGTTTTTT.